The 19 T cell receptor beta chains given below trace back to one sample, sequenced in a study of T cells expressing NK-cell markers (TCRdb year 2020). The library was obtained by 5' RACE. The instrument given in TCRdb is Illumina HiSeq 2000. After the reads were reprocessed by TCRdb, one entry was made per CDR3 protein sequence, with no DNA. This sample's listing comprises a few hundred thousand distinct CDR3 sequences. Roughly 5.2% of the sample comes from the top ten. The source material was blood T cells: a sorted CD56 or NKG2C T cell subset, CD4+ or CD8+ T cells, or bulk PBMC T cells (not recorded which). Source of these receptors: a man between 18 and 69 years old in good health.

This chain joins TRBV7-9 and TRBJ1-5; TCRdb's assignment of TRBD1 cannot be checked, as there is no DNA. Per germline, CDR1 SEHNR and CDR2 FQNEAQ (reference sequence). This CDR3 is built from 15 residues. CDR3 residues: CASSSPGTEDQPQHF.

The chain uses TRBV5-6 and TRBJ2-4; TCRdb calls TRBD2, which cannot be checked without DNA. From germline, CDR1 is SGHDT and CDR2 YYEEEE. This CDR3 contains 17 residues. The CDR3 region is CASSFIANGEPKNIQYF. Combining the CDR3 with reference TRBV5-6 and TRBJ2-4 gives the whole variable domain DAGVTQSPTHLIKTRGQQVTLRCSPKSGHDTVSWYQQALGQGPQFIFQYYEEEERQRGNFPDRFSGHQFPNYSSELNVNALLLGDSALYLCASSFIANGEPKNIQYFGAGTRLSVL.

The V call is TRBV12-3 or TRBV12-4, the J call TRBJ2-7; without DNA, the TCRdb call of TRBD2 cannot be checked. The length of the CDR3 is 13 residues. The CDR3 protein is CASSLGITPQQYF.

The V call is TRBV7-2, the J call TRBJ1-1; TCRdb names TRBD1, which stays unverified in the absence of DNA. CDR3 length: 13 residues. Germline assignment: CDR1 SGHTA and CDR2 FQGNSA. The CDR3 sequence: CASSGQTNTEAFF.

The chain links TRBV7-2 to TRBJ2-7; TCRdb gives TRBD2 as the D gene, but with no DNA this cannot be confirmed. Germline CDR1 SGHTA, CDR2 FQGNSA. This CDR3 is built from 14 residues. This chain's CDR3 is CASRRDYQADEQYF.

The chain uses TRBV7-8 and TRBJ1-4; with no DNA, the TCRdb D assignment of TRBD1 cannot be verified. Germline CDR1 reads SGHVS; CDR2 reads FQNEAQ. The CDR3 has 13 amino acids. The CDR3: CASSLAVRGKLFF.

J is TRBJ2-7 and V is TRBV12-3 or TRBV12-4. The CDR3 extends over 12 amino acids. CDR3 amino acids: CASSTQRYEQYF.

The CDR3 region is CASSRTRGEQYF. The chain recombines TRBV12-3 or TRBV12-4 with TRBJ2-7; the TRBD2 assignment by TCRdb is unverifiable without DNA. CDR3 length: 12 residues.

V is TRBV7-9 and J is TRBJ1-6. CDR3 length equals 13 residues. Germline V gene lookup returns CDR1 SEHNR and CDR2 FQNEAQ (reference sequence). CDR3 in amino acids: CASSLGVRSPLHF.

CDR3 protein: CASTLGGLGEKLFF. V gene TRBV7-8 combines with J gene TRBJ1-4; there is no DNA to check the TCRdb D call of TRBD1. The germline CDR1 and CDR2 sequences are SGHVS and FQNEAQ. The CDR3 sequence is 14 residues long.

The chain employs TRBV7-3 and TRBJ1-6; TCRdb's D call, TRBD1, is unchecked because there is no DNA. Per germline, CDR1 SGHTA and CDR2 FQGTGA. This CDR3 spans 13 amino acids. CDR3 residues: CASSARQGETLHF.

This chain joins TRBV5-1 and TRBJ2-1. Germline CDR1 and CDR2: SGHRS and YFSETQ. The CDR3 is 12 amino acids. CDR3 loop: CASSLGLNEQFF.

The rearrangement uses TRBV5-1 and TRBJ1-2; TCRdb gives TRBD1 as the D gene, but with no DNA this cannot be confirmed. Germline V gene sequence: CDR1 SGHRS, CDR2 YFSETQ. The CDR3 is made up of 15 amino acids. The CDR3 here is CASSLWDRSADGYTF.

This chain connects TRBV19 to TRBJ2-7; TCRdb's D call, TRBD1, is unchecked because there is no DNA. The CDR3 sequence is 14 residues long. Germline assignment: CDR1 LNHDA and CDR2 SQIVND (reference sequence). The chain's CDR3 is CASNTGGDNYEQYF.

The chain carries TRBV6-2 or TRBV6-3 and TRBJ2-7; the TCRdb D gene call, TRBD2, has no DNA to confirm it. The V gene's germline CDR1 is MNHEY and CDR2 SVGEGT. The CDR3 is 13 residues long. CDR3 amino acids: CASRRDGHYEQYF.

The gene calls are TRBV6-1 and TRBJ2-1; TCRdb outputs TRBD1, but without DNA this stays unchecked. CDR1 MNHNS and CDR2 SASEGT come from the germline V gene. The CDR3 length is 15 residues. The CDR3 sequence is CASSVFGGGKGEQFF.

Here the CDR3 reads CASSLTGIELFF. The chain uses TRBV5-5 and TRBJ1-4; TCRdb returns TRBD1, unconfirmable since there is no DNA. The CDR3 runs to 12 residues. Germline assignment: CDR1 SGHKS and CDR2 YYEKEE (reference sequence).

The chain is built from TRBV6-5 and TRBJ2-2; TCRdb selects TRBD2, and the lack of DNA leaves this call unchecked. The CDR3 runs 15 residues. Per germline, CDR1 MNHEY and CDR2 SVGAGI. The CDR3 region is CASSYSTVSVGELFF.

The genes are TRBV14 and TRBJ2-1; TCRdb names TRBD1, which stays unverified in the absence of DNA. The CDR3 has 17 residues. Germline V gene data show CDR1 as SGHDN and CDR2 as FVKESK. The CDR3 here is CASSQDVTRDRVNEQFF.